This record looks at one TCR beta chain sequence and its context. The sample is drawn from a study of T cell changes during pregnancy in multiple sclerosis. Profiled with immunoSEQ multiplex PCR; TCRdb holds only in-frame clones, not every one. Here the sample spans nearly 25,000 clones, around 89% being singletons. Trimming took 2 bases from V and 7 from J; bases not matched to a gene: 7. Germline V gene sequence: CDR1 GTSNPN, CDR2 SVGIG (reference sequence). The CDR3 sequence is 15 residues long. The sequencing here drew on CD4+ T cells from peripheral blood mononuclear cells, taken in the first trimester of pregnancy. The J gene is TRBJ1-4, the V gene TRBV30; TRBD1 agrees at 10 bases. The receptor's source is a female donor in good health, enrolled as a control in a pregnancy study. The CDR3 nucleotides are TGTGCCTGGAGTTCCGGACAGGGGGGGTTTGAAAAACTGTTTTTT. Amino acids: CAWSSGQGGFEKLFF. Supplemented by reference TRBV30 and TRBJ1-4, the full variable domain reads SQTIHQWPATLVQPVGSPLSLECTVEGTSNPNLYWYRQAAGRGLQLLFYSVGIGQISSEVPQNLSASRPQDRQFILSSKKLLLSDSGFYLCAWSSGQGGFEKLFFGSGTQLSVL.